This record covers a single TCR beta chain. The data stem from a study of identical twins. From the 5' RACE reads, TCRdb called clonotypes with MiXCR, one entry per CDR3 protein. Found here are approximately 630,000 distinct CDR3 sequences, 7.1% of them singletons; the top ten hold roughly 1.6%. The CDR3 consists of 14 residues. Trimming removed 3 bases from V and 1 base from J, with 6 bases in between. The same sample was also used in a study of yellow fever vaccine responses in identical twins.

This clonotype originated in a woman younger than 30 in good health. The rearrangement links TRBV12-3 or TRBV12-4 to TRBJ2-2; D gene ambiguous. Sequencing was done on a sample of PBMCs. The CDR3 loop is CASSFTVNTGELFF. The CDR3 bases are TGTGCCAGCAGTTTTACGGTGAACACCGGGGAGCTGTTTTTT.